The present TCR beta chain was sequenced within a study of OX40 agonist ivuxolimab in advanced cancers. Germline V gives CDR1 LNHDA, CDR2 SQIVND (reference sequence). The CDR3 runs 14 residues. V trimming: 1 base; J trimming: 7 bases; junction bases outside the gene matches: 1. Clones were sequenced by immunoSEQ multiplex PCR, and TCRdb holds only the in-frame ones, with some missing. The sample records approximately 44,000 clones, 80% being singletons. Regarding the study as a whole: In general, CD8+ T cells held more expanded clones than CD4+ did, on average.

With regard to this clone: The antigen is unknown.

The clonotype was recovered from an adult with an advanced solid tumor such as melanoma, head and neck, liver or kidney cancer. The chain employs TRBV19 and TRBJ2-7; 13 nucleotides match TRBD2. This sample comprised CD4+ or CD8+ T cells sorted from blood, obtained in a trial of the OX40 agonist ivuxolimab. The CDR3 loop is CASSIGGLAGEQYF. The DNA of the CDR3 is TGTGCCAGTAGTATAGGGGGACTAGCGGGAGAGCAGTACTTC.